The clone carrying this T cell receptor beta chain has a count of ten or more. Its antigen is unknown. The CDR3 has 16 amino acids. Unmatched junction bases numbered 9, after V lost 4 bases and J lost 5 bases. Germline CDR1 reads LNHDA; CDR2 reads SQIVND (reference sequence). These data belong to a study of T cell repertoires in cytomegalovirus infection. Across the whole study: CMV epitopes that were recently identified and HLA-C-restricted were used alongside well-studied HLA-B-restricted ones. Carrying CMV and the relevant HLA type showed in public TCR beta signatures.

TCRdb analysed the reads with MiXCR anew, one entry per CDR3 protein. This sample carries a few hundred thousand distinct CDR3 sequences, around a third of them seen once, and the ten largest clones take 17%. The chain recombines TRBV19 with TRBJ1-4; 8 nucleotides align to TRBD1. The specimen was cultured PBMCs, collected from culture after CMV antigen stimulation. The source of this sequence is a human donor in good health (CMV status not recorded). Some clones in this sample may be carry-over from other donors' samples. CDR3 coding DNA: TGTGCCAGTAGTACCCTTCAGACAGGGGAGAATGAAAAACTGTTTTTT. This encodes CASSTLQTGENEKLFF.